This T cell receptor beta chain originates from a study of T cell responses to AZD1222 COVID-19 vaccine (dated by TCRdb to the early 2020s). About the study as a whole: AZD1222 recipients with second doses at about 4 weeks or about 12 weeks were pooled, because spike-specific TCR depth and breadth did not differ between schedules. TCR sequencing was performed for roughly 240 trial participants, of whom 207 were given two doses of AZD1222 and 26 were given two doses of MenACWY control vaccine. Trial participants were enrolled into age subgroups of 18-55, 56-69 and 70-plus years, which contained about 150, 28 and 57 TCR-sequenced participants, respectively. The paper's findings and limits, for the study overall: Reportedly, almost half of the unique spike-specific TCRs recognized epitopes lying outside the regions that are mutated in the B.1.351 and B.1.1.7 variants. No day 14 peak-response samples were available, so repertoires were characterized only after the peak T cell response. The 56-69-year group was small, and its depth increase did not reach significance, likely because of low power. Participants were mostly white British, with more females than males. The authors suggested clonal diversity may have been underestimated. Only five to seven AZD1222 recipients were SARS-CoV-2 seropositive at baseline, limiting conclusions about previously exposed vaccinees. A significant rise in spike-specific TCR breadth and depth was observed after two AZD1222 doses relative to day 0 and relative to MenACWY recipients. CD4 TCRs associated with the vaccine covered the entire spike protein, and the dominant responses were in regions 160-218 and 743-854.

The time point label, read with the paper, signifies: baseline before first vaccination. The vaccinee samples were drawn from two UK trials, COV001 and COV002, one of which was a single-blind randomized controlled phase 2/3 trial testing AZD1222 (ChAdOx1 nCoV-19) in healthy adults. For TCRbeta chain sequencing, PBMC samples were collected from trial participants at day 0 and at day 28 after the second dose. The CDR3 regions of human TCRbeta chains were analyzed by immunosequencing. The original methods were these. TCRs in the repertoires were compared against a reference library of SARS-CoV-2-specific TCRs that had been generated with the MIRA antigen-specificity platform. Breadth meant the fraction of unique TCRs that were SARS-CoV-2-associated, whereas depth meant the fraction of total T cells that were SARS-CoV-2-associated. Using the MIRA data, each spike-specific TCR was assigned both to the spike region to which the TCR was reactive and to a CD4 or CD8 class. Log10-transformed breadth and depth values were compared by one-way ANOVA with Sidak's multiple comparisons tests. Here the immuneACCESS table is served through TCRdb, limited to in-frame sequences with V and J called. Missing clones are a known gap in these copies; in checked studies unresolved V genes cover under half, and the rest lacks a known reason. Clone size and the V and J calls come from that table; the DNA yielded D and trimming. The sample table contains about 120,000 clones; only one count was recorded for roughly 89% of them. 5.4% of the sample belongs to the ten largest clones.

Based on the germline V gene, the CDR1 and CDR2 sequences are SNHLY and FYNNEI. Between the V and J ends, shortened by 7 bases and 3 bases respectively, the junction contains 12 bases. From its cysteine to its phenylalanine, the CDR3 spans 13 amino acids. The retained sequence is limited to the CDR3, 39 bases, with the frame set at the first base. This clone occurred once. No antigen is known for it. No much larger clonotype is one base removed from it; base qualities were not supplied. The chain is encoded by TRBV2 joined to TRBJ1-2; the D gene is not confidently resolved. Source: peripheral blood, taken on day 0 of AZD1222 vaccination. The source is an adult in good health. This receptor has the CDR3 CASTTSGDYGYTF. DNA sequence: TGTGCCAGCACGACTTCTGGAGACTATGGCTACACCTTC.